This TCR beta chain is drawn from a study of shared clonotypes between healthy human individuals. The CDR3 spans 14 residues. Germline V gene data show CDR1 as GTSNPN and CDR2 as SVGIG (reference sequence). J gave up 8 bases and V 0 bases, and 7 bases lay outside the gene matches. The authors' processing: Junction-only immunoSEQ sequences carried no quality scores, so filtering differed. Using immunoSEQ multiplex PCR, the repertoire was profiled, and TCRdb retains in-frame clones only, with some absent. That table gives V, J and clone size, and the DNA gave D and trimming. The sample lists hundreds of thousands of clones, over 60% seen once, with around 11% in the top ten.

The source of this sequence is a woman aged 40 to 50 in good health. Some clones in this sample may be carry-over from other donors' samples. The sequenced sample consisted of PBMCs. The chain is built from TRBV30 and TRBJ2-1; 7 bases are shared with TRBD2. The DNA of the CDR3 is TGTGCCTGGAGTGTCACGGTCCGGGGGGATGAGCAGTTCTTC. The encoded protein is CAWSVTVRGDEQFF.